The present T cell receptor beta chain was sequenced within a study of cytomegalovirus exposure and HLA in healthy donors. Broader study findings: The listing of roughly 160 TCR beta chains classed them as cytomegalovirus-associated. First-cohort TCR clusters were later found to tend to co-occur in the approximately 120 validation repertoires.

On this clone: Its antigen remains unidentified.

The CDR3 spans 13 residues. Germline lookup yields CDR1 LNHDA and CDR2 SQIVND (reference sequence). The V segment lost 8 bases and the J segment 6 bases; nucleotides outside the gene matches: 5. Using immunoSEQ multiplex PCR, the repertoire was profiled, and TCRdb retains in-frame clones only, with some absent. The table lists approximately 160,000 clones, roughly 95% of them singletons, with 0.8% to 0.95% in the top ten. This TCR came from a woman under 30 in good health and CMV-seronegative. Sequencing was done on a sample of PBMCs. The chain combines TRBV19 with TRBJ2-4; 9 positions agree with TRBD1. CDR3 DNA sequence: TGTGCCAGTTCACCGGGACAGGGAAACATTCAGTACTTC. Translation gives CASSPGQGNIQYF. Filled out from reference TRBV19 and TRBJ2-4, the complete variable domain reads DGGITQSPKYLFRKEGQNVTLSCEQNLNHDAMYWYRQDPGQGLRLIYYSQIVNDFQKGDIAEGYSVSREKKESFPLTVTSAQKNPTAFYLCASSPGQGNIQYFGAGTRLSVL.